The entry below describes one T cell receptor beta chain. Its antigen is not known. A marrow graft followed busulfan-fludarabine conditioning, with cyclophosphamide on days +3 and +4. The sample comes from a study of T cells after posttransplantation cyclophosphamide. Losses at the gene ends were 6 bases for V and 2 bases for J; bases not matched to a gene: 6. The germline V gene has CDR1 SNHLY and CDR2 FYNNEI. CDR3 length equals 15 residues. Study-level points and caveats: Blood and skin or GI T cell repertoires showed limited TRB overlap. Later blood repertoires were often dominated by clones from the donor CD8+ memory compartment. After PTCy, TRB diversity resembled that of CNI/methotrexate controls.

The data were produced by immunoSEQ multiplex PCR, yet TCRdb's version contains in-frame clones alone and is incomplete. The repertoire has around 10,000 clones, 80% to 90% of them found once; the top ten carry approximately 5.1%. The chain employs TRBV2 and TRBJ1-5; 8 positions agree with TRBD1. Here the sequenced sample was PBMCs, taken after allogeneic stem cell transplant with posttransplant cyclophosphamide. This clonotype originated in a female patient in her 50s who received an allogeneic stem cell transplant from a related donor, was CMV-positive, and had no GVHD. Some T cells may have come from the graft donor. As DNA, the CDR3 is TGTGCCAGCAGGTCCCCGGGACAGGGCAATCAGCCCCAGCATTTT. The encoded protein is CASRSPGQGNQPQHF.